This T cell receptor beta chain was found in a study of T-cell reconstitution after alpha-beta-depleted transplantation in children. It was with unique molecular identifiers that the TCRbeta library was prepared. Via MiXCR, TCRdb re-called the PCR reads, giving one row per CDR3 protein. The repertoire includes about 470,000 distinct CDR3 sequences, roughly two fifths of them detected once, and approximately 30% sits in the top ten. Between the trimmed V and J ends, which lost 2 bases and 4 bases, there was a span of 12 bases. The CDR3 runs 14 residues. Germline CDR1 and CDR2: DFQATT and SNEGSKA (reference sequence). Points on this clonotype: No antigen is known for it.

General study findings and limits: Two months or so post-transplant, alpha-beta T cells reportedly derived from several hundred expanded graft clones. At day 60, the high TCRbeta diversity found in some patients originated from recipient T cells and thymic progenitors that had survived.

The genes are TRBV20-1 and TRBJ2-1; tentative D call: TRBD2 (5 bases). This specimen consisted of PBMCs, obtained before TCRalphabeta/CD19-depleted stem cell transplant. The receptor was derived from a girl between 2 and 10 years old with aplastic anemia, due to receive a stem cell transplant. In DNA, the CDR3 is TGCAGTGCTAGATATCCGGGGTCGTACAATGAGCAGTTCTTC. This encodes CSARYPGSYNEQFF.